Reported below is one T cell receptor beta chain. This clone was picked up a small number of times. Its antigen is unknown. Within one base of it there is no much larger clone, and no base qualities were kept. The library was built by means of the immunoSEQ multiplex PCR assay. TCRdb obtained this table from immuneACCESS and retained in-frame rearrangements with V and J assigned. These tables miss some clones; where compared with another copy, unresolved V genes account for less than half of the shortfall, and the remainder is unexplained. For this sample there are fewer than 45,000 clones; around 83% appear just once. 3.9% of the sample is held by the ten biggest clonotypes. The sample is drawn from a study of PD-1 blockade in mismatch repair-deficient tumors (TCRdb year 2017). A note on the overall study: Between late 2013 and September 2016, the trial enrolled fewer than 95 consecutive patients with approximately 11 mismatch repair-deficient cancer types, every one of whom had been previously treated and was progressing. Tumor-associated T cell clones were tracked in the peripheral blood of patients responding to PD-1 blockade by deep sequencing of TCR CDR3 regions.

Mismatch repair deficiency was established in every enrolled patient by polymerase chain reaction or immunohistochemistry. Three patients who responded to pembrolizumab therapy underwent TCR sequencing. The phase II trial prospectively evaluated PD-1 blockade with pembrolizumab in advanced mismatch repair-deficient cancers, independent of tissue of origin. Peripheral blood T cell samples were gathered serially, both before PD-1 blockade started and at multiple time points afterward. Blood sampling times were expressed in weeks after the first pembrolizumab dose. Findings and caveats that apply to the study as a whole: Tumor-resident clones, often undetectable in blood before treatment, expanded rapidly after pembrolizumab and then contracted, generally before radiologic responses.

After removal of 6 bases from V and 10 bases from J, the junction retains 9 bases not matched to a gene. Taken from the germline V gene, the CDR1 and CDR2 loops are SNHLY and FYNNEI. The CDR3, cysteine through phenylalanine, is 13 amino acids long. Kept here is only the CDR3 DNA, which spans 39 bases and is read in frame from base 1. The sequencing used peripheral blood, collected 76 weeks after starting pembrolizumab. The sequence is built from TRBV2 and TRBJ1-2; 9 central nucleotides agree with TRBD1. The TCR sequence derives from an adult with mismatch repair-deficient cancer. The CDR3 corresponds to CASSQNRDRDYTF. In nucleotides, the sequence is TGTGCCAGCAGCCAGAACCGGGACAGGGACTACACCTTC.